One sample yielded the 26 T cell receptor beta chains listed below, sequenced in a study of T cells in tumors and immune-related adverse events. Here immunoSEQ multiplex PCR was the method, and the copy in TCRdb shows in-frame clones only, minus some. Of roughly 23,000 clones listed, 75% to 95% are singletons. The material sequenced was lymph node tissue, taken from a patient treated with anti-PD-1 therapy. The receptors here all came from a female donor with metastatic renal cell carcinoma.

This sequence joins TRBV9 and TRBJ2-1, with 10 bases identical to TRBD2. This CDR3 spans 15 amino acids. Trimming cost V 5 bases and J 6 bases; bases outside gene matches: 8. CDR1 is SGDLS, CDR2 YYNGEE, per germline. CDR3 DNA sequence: TGTGCCAGCAGGAAGAGCGGGGGGGCTGTCAATGAGCAGTTCTTC. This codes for CASRKSGGAVNEQFF.

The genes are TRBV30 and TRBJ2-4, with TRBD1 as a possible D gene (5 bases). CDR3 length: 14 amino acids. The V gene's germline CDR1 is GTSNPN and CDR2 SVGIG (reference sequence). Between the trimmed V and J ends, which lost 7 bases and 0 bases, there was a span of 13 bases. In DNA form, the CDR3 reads TGTGCCTCCCAGGGTCAACTAGCCAAAAACATTCAGTACTTC. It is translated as CASQGQLAKNIQYF.

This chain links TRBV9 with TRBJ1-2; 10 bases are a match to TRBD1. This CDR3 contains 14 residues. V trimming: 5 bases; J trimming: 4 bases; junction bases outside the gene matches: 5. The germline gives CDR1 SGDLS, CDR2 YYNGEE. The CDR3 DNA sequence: TGTGCCAGCAGGGAGACAGGGGGCGGCTATGGCTACACCTTC. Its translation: CASRETGGGYGYTF.

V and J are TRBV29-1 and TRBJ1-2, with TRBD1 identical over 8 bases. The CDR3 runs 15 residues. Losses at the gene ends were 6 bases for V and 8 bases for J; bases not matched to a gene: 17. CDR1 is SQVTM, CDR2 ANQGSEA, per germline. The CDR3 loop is CSVEGQDPSISGYTF. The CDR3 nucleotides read TGCAGCGTCGAGGGACAGGATCCGTCAATAAGCGGCTACACCTTC.

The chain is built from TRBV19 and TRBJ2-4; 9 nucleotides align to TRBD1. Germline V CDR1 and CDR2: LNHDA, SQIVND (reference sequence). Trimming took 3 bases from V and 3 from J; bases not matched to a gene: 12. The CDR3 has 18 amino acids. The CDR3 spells CASSIFDRGYTVKNIQYF. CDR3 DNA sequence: TGTGCCAGTAGTATTTTTGACAGGGGGTATACGGTCAAAAACATTCAGTACTTC.

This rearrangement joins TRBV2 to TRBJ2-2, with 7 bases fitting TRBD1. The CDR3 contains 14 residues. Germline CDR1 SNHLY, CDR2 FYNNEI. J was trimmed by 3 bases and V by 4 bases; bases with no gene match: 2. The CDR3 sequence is CASSAQGYTGELFF. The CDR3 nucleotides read TGTGCCAGCAGTGCACAGGGGTACACCGGGGAGCTGTTTTTT.

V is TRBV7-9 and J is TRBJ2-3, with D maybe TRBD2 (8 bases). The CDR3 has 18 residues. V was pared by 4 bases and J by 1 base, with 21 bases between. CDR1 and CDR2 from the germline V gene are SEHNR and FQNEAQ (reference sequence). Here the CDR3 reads CASSSRRGLAGGTDTQYF. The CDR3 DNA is TGTGCCAGCAGCTCCCGAAGGGGGCTAGCGGGTGGCACAGATACGCAGTATTTT.

Written as DNA, the CDR3 is TGTGCCACCAGCAGCGGACAGGGTGGCCTAGCGGGAGACCCCTACGAGCAGTACTTC. This codes for CATSSGQGGLAGDPYEQYF. The chain uses TRBV15 and TRBJ2-7, with 10 bases matching TRBD2. CDR1 is LNHNV, CDR2 YYDKDF, per germline (reference sequence). The junction had 16 bases not matched to a gene; V was cut back by 3 bases and J by 2 bases. The CDR3 has 19 amino acids.

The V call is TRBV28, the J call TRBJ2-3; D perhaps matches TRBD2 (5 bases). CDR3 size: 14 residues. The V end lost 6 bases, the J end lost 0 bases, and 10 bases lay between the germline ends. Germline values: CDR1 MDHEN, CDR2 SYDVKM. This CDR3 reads CASSAPGSTDTQYF. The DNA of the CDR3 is TGTGCCAGCAGCGCGCCGGGGAGCACAGATACGCAGTATTTT.

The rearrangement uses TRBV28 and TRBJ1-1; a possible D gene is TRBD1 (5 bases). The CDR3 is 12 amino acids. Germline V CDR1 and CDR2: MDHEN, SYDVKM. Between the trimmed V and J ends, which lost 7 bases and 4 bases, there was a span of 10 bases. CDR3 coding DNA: TGTGCCAGCATTCAGGGTAGCACTGAAGCTTTCTTT. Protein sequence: CASIQGSTEAFF.

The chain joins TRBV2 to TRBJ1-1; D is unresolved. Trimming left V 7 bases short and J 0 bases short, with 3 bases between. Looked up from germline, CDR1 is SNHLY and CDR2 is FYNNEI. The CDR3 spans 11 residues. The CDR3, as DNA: TGTGCCAGCACGCTGAACACTGAAGCTTTCTTT. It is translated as CASTLNTEAFF.

CDR3 in amino acids: CASSLGWVEDEQYF. In nucleotides, the CDR3 is TGCGCCAGCAGCTTAGGCTGGGTTGAGGACGAGCAGTACTTC. The chain combines TRBV5-1 with TRBJ2-7; D not resolved. The CDR3 covers 14 residues. Germline V gene sequence: CDR1 SGHRS, CDR2 YFSETQ. The V end was cut by 2 bases, the J end by 5 bases, with 14 bases between.

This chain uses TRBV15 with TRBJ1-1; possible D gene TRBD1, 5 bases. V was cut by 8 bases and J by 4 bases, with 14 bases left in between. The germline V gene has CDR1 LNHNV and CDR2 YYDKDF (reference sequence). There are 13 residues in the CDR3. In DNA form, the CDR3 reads TGTGCCACCGAAAGGTTCGGGGGCACTGAAGCTTTCTTT. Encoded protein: CATERFGGTEAFF.

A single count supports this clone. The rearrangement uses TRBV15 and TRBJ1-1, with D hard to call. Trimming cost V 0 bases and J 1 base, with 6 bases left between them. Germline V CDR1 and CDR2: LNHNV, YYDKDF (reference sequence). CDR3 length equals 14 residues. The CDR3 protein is CATSRDRTNTEAFF. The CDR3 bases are TGTGCCACCAGCAGAGACCGGACGAACACTGAAGCTTTCTTT. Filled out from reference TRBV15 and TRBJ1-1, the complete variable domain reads DAMVIQNPRYQVTQFGKPVTLSCSQTLNHNVMYWYQQKSSQAPKLLFHYYDKDFNNEADTPDNFQSRRPNTSFCFLDIRSPGLGDTAMYLCATSRDRTNTEAFFGQGTRLTVV.

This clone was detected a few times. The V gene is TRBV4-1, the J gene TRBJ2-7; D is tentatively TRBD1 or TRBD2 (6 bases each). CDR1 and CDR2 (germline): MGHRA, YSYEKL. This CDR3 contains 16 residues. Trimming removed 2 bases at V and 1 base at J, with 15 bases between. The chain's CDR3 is CASSQQSAGTSYEQYF. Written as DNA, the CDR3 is TGCGCCAGCAGCCAACAATCGGCGGGGACATCCTACGAGCAGTACTTC.

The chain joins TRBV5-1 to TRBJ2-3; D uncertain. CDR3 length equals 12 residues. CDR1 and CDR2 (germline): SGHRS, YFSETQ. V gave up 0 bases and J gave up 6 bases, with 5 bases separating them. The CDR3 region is CASSLALDTQYF. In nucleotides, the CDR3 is TGCGCCAGCAGCTTGGCTCTGGATACGCAGTATTTT.

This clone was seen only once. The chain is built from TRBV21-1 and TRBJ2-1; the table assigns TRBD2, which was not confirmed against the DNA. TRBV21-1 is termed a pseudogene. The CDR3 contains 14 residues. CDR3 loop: CASSKRCEDNEQFF. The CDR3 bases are TGTGCCAGCAGCAAGAGATGCGAAGACAATGAGCAGTTCTTC.

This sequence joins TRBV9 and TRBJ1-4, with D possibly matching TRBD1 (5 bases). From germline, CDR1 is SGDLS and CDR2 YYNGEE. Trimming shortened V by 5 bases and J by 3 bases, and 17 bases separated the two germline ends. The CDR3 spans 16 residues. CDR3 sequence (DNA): TGTGCCAGCAGGCCAGAGATAGGGACCTCTAATGAAAAACTGTTTTTT. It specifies CASRPEIGTSNEKLFF.

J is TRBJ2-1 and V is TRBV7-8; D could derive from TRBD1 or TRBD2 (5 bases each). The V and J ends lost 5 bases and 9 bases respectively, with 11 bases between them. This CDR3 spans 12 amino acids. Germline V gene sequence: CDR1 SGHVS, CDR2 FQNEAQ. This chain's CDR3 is CASSVHGGEQFF. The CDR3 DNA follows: TGTGCCAGCAGCGTCCATGGGGGTGAGCAGTTCTTC. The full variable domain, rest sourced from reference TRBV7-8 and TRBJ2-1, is GAGVSQSPRYKVAKRGQDVALRCDPISGHVSLFWYQQALGQGPEFLTYFQNEAQLDKSGLPSDRFFAERPEGSVSTLKIQRTQQEDSAVYLCASSVHGGEQFFGPGTRLTVL.

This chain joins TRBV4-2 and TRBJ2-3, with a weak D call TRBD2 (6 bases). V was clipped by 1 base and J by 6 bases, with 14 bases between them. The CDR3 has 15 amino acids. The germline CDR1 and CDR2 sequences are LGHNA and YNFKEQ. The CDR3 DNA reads TGTGCCAGCAGCCAAGTTGTGACTAGGGCGGATACGCAGTATTTT. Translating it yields CASSQVVTRADTQYF.

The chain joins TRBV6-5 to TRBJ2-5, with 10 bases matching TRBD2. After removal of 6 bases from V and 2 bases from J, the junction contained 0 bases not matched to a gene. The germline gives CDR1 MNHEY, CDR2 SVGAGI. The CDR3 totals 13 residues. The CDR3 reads CASRLAGQETQYF. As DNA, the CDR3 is TGTGCCAGCAGACTAGCGGGGCAAGAGACCCAGTACTTC.

The CDR3 loop is CATSRSVTGGSGNEQFF. Written as DNA, the CDR3 is TGTGCCACCAGCAGATCAGTCACGGGAGGCAGCGGCAATGAGCAGTTCTTC. The rearrangement uses TRBV15 and TRBJ2-1, with 7 bases lining up with TRBD2. Germline loops: CDR1 LNHNV, CDR2 YYDKDF (reference sequence). V lost 2 bases and J lost 6; bases outside the gene matches: 13. This CDR3 is 17 amino acids long.

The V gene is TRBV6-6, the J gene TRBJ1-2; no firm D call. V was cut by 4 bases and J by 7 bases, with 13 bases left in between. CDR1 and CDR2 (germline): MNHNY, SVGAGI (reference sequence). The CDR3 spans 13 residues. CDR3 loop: CASSSGSPPGYTF. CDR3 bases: TGTGCCAGCAGTTCGGGGAGCCCTCCTGGCTACACCTTC.

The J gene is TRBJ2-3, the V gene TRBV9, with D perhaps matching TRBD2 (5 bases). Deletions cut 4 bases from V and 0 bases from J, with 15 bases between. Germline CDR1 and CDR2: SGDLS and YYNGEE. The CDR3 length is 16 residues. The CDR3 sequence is CASSNPIATSTDTQYF. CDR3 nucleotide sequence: TGTGCCAGCAGCAATCCCATAGCGACTAGCACAGATACGCAGTATTTT.

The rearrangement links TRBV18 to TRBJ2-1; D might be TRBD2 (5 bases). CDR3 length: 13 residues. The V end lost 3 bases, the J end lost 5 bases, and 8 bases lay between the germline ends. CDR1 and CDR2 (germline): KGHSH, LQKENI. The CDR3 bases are TGTGCCAGCTCACCTCAACTAGACAATGAGCAGTTCTTC. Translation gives CASSPQLDNEQFF.

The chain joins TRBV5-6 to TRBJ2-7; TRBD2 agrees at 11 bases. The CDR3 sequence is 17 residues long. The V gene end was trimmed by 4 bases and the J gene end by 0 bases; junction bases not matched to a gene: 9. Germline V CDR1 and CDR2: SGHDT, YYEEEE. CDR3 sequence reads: CASSPRPSGGLSYEQYF. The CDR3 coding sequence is TGTGCCAGCAGCCCACGGCCTAGCGGGGGGCTCTCCTACGAGCAGTACTTC. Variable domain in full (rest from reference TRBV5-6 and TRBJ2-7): DAGVTQSPTHLIKTRGQQVTLRCSPKSGHDTVSWYQQALGQGPQFIFQYYEEEERQRGNFPDRFSGHQFPNYSSELNVNALLLGDSALYLCASSPRPSGGLSYEQYFGPGTRLTVT.